This T cell receptor beta chain was sequenced in a study of shared clonotypes between healthy human individuals. Turning to the study itself: A donor's plate count was three for CD4 naive and three for CD4 memory; CD8 naive had two and CD8 memory one.

CD45RO-negative, CCR7-selected cells formed the naive CD8 fraction, which excluded terminally differentiated effector memory CD45RA+ cells. Method: immunoSEQ multiplex PCR; TCRdb's copy keeps in-frame clones and lacks some. The sample includes a few hundred thousand clones, roughly 96% of them seen just once. Germline V gene data show CDR1 as WSHSY and CDR2 as SAAADI. Trimming removed 1 base from V and 1 base from J; junction bases left unmatched: 16. The CDR3 runs to 20 residues. Sequencing was carried out using naive CD8+ T cells sorted from blood. The TCR comes from a woman in her twenties or thirties in good health. This chain uses TRBV10-2 with TRBJ2-7; 10 bases align to TRBD2. The CDR3 DNA sequence: TGCGCCAGCAGTGAGTTTTTACTCCGGCTAGCGGGAGAAAGGTCCTACGAGCAGTACTTC. It translates to CASSEFLLRLAGERSYEQYF.